The clone carrying this TCR beta chain was counted a few times. The data were obtained in a study of T-cell reconstitution after alpha-beta-depleted transplantation in children. The CDR3 has 15 residues. Germline V lookup: CDR1 SGHVS, CDR2 FNYEAQ. V was shortened by 5 bases and J by 5 bases, with 15 bases between the two germline ends. Preparation of the TCRbeta library was carried out with unique molecular identifiers. One entry per CDR3 protein, called by TCRdb with MiXCR from the PCR reads. The repertoire holds around 680,000 distinct CDR3 sequences, roughly 15% seen once, with 1.1% in the top ten.

The sample consisted of PBMCs from the stem cell graft donor, taken from the stem cell graft. This chain joins TRBV7-6 and TRBJ2-2; D is possibly TRBD1 (6 bases). This receptor was identified in a human donor who donated a stem cell graft to a child with acute myeloid leukemia. The CDR3 is CASSQTQGYTGELFF. Written as DNA, the CDR3 is TGTGCCAGCAGCCAAACACAGGGCTATACCGGGGAGCTGTTTTTT. Together with reference TRBV7-6 and TRBJ2-2, the CDR3 gives the full variable domain: GAGVSQSPRYKVTKRGQDVALRCDPISGHVSLYWYRQALGQGPEFLTYFNYEAQQDKSGLPNDRFSAERPEGSISTLTIQRTEQRDSAMYRCASSQTQGYTGELFFGEGSRLTVL.